This T cell receptor beta chain was identified during a study of cytomegalovirus exposure and HLA in healthy donors. CDR3 length: 16 amino acids. V lost 4 bases and J 0 bases, leaving 13 bases between the germline ends. Germline CDR1 reads KGHSY; CDR2 reads FQNENV. The PCR had 60 Vbeta and 13 Jbeta primers. Method: immunoSEQ multiplex PCR; TCRdb's copy keeps in-frame clones and lacks some. Of about 120,000 clones detected, 79% appear once; the ten largest clones hold approximately 4.5%. The sequenced sample consisted of PBMCs. The rearrangement uses TRBV16 and TRBJ1-3; TRBD1 is a possible D gene (5 bases). The sequence was collected from a man aged 25 to 40 in good health and CMV-seropositive. CDR3 amino acids: CASSPSRADSGNTIYF. The CDR3 DNA is TGTGCCAGCAGCCCAAGCAGGGCTGACTCTGGAAACACCATATATTTT.